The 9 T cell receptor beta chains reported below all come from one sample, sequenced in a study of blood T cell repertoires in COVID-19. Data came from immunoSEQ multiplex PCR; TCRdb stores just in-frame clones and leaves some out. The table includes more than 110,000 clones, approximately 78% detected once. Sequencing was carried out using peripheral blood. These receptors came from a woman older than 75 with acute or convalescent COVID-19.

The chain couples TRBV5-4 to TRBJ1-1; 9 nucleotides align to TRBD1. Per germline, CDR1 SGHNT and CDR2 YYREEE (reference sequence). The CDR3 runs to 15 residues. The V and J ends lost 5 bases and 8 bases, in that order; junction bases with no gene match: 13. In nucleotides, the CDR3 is TGTGCCAGCAGTCTCACAGGGGGCGGACGCGCAGAAGCTTTCTTT. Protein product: CASSLTGGGRAEAFF.

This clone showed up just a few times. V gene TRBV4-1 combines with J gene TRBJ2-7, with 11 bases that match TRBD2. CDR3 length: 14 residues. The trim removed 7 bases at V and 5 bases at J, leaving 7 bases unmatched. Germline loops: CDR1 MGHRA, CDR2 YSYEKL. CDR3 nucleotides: TGCGCCAGCACCTTGACTAGCGGGATGGACGAGCAGTACTTC. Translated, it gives CASTLTSGMDEQYF.

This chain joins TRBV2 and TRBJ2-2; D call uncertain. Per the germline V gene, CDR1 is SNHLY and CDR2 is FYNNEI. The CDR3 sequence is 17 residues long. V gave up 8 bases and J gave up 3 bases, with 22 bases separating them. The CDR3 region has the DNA TGTGCCAGCGGCTCAAGTTTTGGAAGTGCGGACACCGGGGAGCTGTTTTTT. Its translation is CASGSSFGSADTGELFF.

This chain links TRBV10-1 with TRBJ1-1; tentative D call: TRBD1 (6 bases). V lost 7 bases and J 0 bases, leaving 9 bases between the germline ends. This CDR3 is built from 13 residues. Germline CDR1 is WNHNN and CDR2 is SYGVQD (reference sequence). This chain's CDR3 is CASKDRLNTEAFF. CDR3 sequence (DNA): TGCGCCAGCAAAGACAGGCTGAACACTGAAGCTTTCTTT.

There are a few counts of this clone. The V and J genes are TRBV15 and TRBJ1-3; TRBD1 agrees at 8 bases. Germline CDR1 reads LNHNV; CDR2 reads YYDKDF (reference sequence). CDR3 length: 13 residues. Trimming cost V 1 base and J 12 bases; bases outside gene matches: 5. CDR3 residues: CATSRGAGGGIYF. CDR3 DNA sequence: TGTGCCACCAGCAGAGGGGCAGGGGGCGGCATATATTTT.

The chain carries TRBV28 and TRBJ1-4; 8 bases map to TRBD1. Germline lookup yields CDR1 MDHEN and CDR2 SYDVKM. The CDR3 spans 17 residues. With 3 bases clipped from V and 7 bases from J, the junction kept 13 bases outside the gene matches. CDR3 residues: CASSFLPAGGSSEKLFF. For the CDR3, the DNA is TGTGCCAGCAGTTTTCTCCCGGCAGGGGGCTCGAGTGAAAAACTGTTTTTT.

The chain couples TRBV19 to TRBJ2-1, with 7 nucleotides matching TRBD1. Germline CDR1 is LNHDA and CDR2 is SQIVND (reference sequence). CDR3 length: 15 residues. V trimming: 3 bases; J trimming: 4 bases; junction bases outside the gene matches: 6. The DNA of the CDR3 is TGTGCCAGTAGTATTCGAGGGGGCGATTACAATGAGCAGTTCTTC. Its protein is CASSIRGGDYNEQFF.

Here the CDR3 DNA reads TGTGCCAGCAGACGAGAGCGGAAAGGCGGTTATGAGCAGTTCTTC. It translates to CASRRERKGGYEQFF. The chain has TRBV6-5 and TRBJ2-1; weak D call: TRBD2 (5 bases). This CDR3 has 15 residues. Germline CDR1 MNHEY, CDR2 SVGAGI. V lost 6 bases, J lost 8 bases, and 20 bases lay in between.

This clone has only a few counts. Here the CDR3 DNA reads TGTGCCAGCAAATCGGCAGGGGAAAGAGGTCAGCCCCAGCATTTT. This gives the protein CASKSAGERGQPQHF. This chain connects TRBV28 to TRBJ1-5; D may be TRBD1 (6 bases). The germline V gene encodes CDR1 MDHEN and CDR2 SYDVKM. CDR3 length equals 15 residues. The V end was cut by 7 bases, the J end by 6 bases, with 19 bases between.